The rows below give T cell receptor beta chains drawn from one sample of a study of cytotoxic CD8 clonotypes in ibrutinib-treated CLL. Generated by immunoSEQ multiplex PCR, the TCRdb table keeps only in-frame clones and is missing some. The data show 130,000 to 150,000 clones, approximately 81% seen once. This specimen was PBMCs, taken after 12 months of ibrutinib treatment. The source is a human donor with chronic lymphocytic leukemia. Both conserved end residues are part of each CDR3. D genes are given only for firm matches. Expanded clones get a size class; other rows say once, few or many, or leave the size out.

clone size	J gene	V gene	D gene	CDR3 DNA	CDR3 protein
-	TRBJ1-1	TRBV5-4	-	TGTGCCAGCAGCTTGGCCAAGGAAACGGGTGAAGCTTTCTTT	CASSLAKETGEAFF
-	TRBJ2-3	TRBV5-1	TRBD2	TGCGCCAGCAGCTTGACTGGCGGGAGTAGCCCAGATACGCAGTATTTT	CASSLTGGSSPDTQYF
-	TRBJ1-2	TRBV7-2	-	TGTGCCAGCAGCTCGGGCGTGGGCTATGGCTACACCTTC	CASSSGVGYGYTF
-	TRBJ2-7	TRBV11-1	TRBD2	TGTGCCAGCAGCCCTACTAGCGGGAGAGGTCTCGAGCAGTACTTC	CASSPTSGRGLEQYF
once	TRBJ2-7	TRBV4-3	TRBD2	TGCGCCAGCAGCCGAGAGGCGGGAGCTTCCTACGAGCAGTACTTC	CASSREAGASYEQYF
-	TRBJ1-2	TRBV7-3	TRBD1	TGTGCCAGCAGCCACGGACAGGGCCTCTATGGCTACACCTTC	CASSHGQGLYGYTF
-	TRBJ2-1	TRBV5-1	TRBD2	TGCGCCAGCAGCCCACTAGCGGGAGGTTATTCCTACAATGAGCAGTTCTTC	CASSPLAGGYSYNEQFF
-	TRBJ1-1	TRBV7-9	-	TGTGCCGGTAATAATTTGAACACTGAAGCTTTCTTT	CAGNNLNTEAFF
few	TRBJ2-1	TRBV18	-	TGTGCCAGCTCACCACCCGTTACCGGTGAGCAGTTCTTC	CASSPPVTGEQFF
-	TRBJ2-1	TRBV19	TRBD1	TGTGCCAGTAGTGTGGGACAGGGGCTATACAATGAGCAGTTCTTC	CASSVGQGLYNEQFF
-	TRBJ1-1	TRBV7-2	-	TGTGCCAGCAGCTTATCCGAAGTATCGAGGGACACTGAAGCTTTCTTT	CASSLSEVSRDTEAFF
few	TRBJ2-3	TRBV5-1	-	TGCGCCAGCAGCTGGGACAGCACAGATACGCAGTATTTT	CASSWDSTDTQYF
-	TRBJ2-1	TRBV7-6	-	TGTGCCAGCAGTAGCCGGGACACCTACAATGAGCAGTTCTTC	CASSSRDTYNEQFF
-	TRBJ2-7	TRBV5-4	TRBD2	TGTGCCAGCAGCCACGCGAGCGGGAGTTCCGAGCAGTACTTC	CASSHASGSSEQYF
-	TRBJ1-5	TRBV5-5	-	TGTGCCAGCAGCCCCCCGGGACAAAAGGGACAGCCCCAGCATTTT	CASSPPGQKGQPQHF
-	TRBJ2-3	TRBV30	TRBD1	TGTGCCTGGAGTTTTACGACAGGGGGCACAGATACGCAGTATTTT	CAWSFTTGGTDTQYF
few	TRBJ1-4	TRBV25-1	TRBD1	TGTGCCAGCAGGAGGACAGGGGATAGTGAAAAACTGTTTTTT	CASRRTGDSEKLFF
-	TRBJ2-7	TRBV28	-	TGTGCCAGCAGGGGTTTGGCGACGACCTACGAGCAGTACTTC	CASRGLATTYEQYF
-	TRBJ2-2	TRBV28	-	TGTGCCACCGTTAGCCGGGCCTCCACCGGGGAGCTGTTTTTT	CATVSRASTGELFF
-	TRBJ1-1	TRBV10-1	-	TGCGCCAGCAGTGAGTCGACTGCAAACACTGAAGCTTTCTTT	CASSESTANTEAFF
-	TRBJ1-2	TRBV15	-	TGTGCCACCAGCAGAGATCCCGGGACAATAACAGACTATGGCTACACCTTC	CATSRDPGTITDYGYTF
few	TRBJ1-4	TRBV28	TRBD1	TGTGCCAGCAGTTCACCGACAGGGGGGTTCGAAAAACTGTTTTTT	CASSSPTGGFEKLFF
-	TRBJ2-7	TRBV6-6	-	TGTGCCAGCAGTTACCGGGACCCCGGGGAGCAGTACTTC	CASSYRDPGEQYF
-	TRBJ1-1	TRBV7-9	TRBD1	TGTGCCAGCAGCCCACAGGGGGCTTTTGACACTGAAGCTTTCTTT	CASSPQGAFDTEAFF
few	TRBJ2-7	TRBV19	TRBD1	TGTGCCAGTAGTAGCCGGGACAGGGGTCCCGAGCAGTACTTC	CASSSRDRGPEQYF
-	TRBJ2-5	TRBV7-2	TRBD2	TGTGCCAGCAGCCGTGGACTAGCGGGAGCCGAGACCCAGTACTTC	CASSRGLAGAETQYF
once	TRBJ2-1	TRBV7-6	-	TGTGCCAGCAGCCGCGGGGCGCTGTTCTCCTACAATGAGCAGTTCTTC	CASSRGALFSYNEQFF
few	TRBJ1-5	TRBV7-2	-	TGTGCCAGCAGCTTAGCCAGGGAAGCGGGTCAGCCCCAGCATTTT	CASSLAREAGQPQHF
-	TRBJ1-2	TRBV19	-	TGTGCCAGTAGTATAGATCTAGGTGCAGGATCCTATGGCTACACCTTC	CASSIDLGAGSYGYTF
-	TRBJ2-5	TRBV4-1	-	TGCGCCAGCAGCCAAGGCCCCCAAGAGACCCAGTACTTC	CASSQGPQETQYF
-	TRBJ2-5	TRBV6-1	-	TGTGCCAGCAGTGCAATGGGGGGGCAGACCCAGTACTTC	CASSAMGGQTQYF
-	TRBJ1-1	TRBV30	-	TGTGCCTGGAGTAAGGCAGGCGATAACACTGAAGCTTTCTTT	CAWSKAGDNTEAFF
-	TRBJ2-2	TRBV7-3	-	TGTGCCAGCAGCATACTAGACACCGGGGAGCTGTTTTTT	CASSILDTGELFF
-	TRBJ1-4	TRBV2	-	TGTGCCAGCAGGCCTAATCGGGGGACTAATGAAAAACTGTTTTTT	CASRPNRGTNEKLFF